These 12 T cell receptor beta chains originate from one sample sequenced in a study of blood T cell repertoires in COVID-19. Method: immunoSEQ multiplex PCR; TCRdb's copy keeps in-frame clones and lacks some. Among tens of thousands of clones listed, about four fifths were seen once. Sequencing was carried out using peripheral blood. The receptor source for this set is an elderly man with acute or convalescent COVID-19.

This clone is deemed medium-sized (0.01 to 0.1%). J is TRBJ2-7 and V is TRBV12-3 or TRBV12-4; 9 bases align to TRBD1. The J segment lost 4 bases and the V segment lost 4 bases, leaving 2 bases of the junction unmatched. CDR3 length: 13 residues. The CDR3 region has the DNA TGTGCCAGCAGTTGGGACAGGGAGTACGAGCAGTACTTC. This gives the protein CASSWDREYEQYF.

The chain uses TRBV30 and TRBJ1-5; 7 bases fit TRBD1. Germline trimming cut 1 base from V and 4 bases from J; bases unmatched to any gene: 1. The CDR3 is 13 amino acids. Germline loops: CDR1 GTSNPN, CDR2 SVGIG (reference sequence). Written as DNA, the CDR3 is TGTGCCTGGAGTGGGGACAGTAATCAGCCCCAGCATTTT. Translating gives CAWSGDSNQPQHF.

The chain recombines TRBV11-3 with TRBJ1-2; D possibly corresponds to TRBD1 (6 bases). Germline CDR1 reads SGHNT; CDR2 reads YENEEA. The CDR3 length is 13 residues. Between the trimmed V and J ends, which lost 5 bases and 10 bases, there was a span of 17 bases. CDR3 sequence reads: CASSRGHESDYTF. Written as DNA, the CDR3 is TGTGCCAGCAGCCGGGGACATGAAAGTGACTACACCTTC.

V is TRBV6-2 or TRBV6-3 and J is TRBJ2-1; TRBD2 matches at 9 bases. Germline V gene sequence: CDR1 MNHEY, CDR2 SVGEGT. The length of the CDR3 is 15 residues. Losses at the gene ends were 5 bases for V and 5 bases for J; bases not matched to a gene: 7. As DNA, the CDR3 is TGTGCCAGCAGTCGAGCGGGGGGCCTTAACAATGAGCAGTTCTTC. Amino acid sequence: CASSRAGGLNNEQFF.

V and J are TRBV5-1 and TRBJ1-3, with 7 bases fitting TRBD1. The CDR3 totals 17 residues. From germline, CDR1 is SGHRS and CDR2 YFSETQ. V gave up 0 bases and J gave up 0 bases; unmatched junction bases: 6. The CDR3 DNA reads TGCGCCAGCAGCTTGGCAGGACAGGCTTACTCTGGAAACACCATATATTTT. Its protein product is CASSLAGQAYSGNTIYF.

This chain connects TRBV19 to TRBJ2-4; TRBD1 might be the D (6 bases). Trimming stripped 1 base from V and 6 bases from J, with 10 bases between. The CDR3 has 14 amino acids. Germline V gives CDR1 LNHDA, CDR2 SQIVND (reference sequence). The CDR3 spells CASSIGDTLNIQYF. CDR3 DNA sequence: TGTGCCAGTAGTATAGGGGACACCTTAAACATTCAGTACTTC. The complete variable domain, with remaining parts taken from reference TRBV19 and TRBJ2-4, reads DGGITQSPKYLFRKEGQNVTLSCEQNLNHDAMYWYRQDPGQGLRLIYYSQIVNDFQKGDIAEGYSVSREKKESFPLTVTSAQKNPTAFYLCASSIGDTLNIQYFGAGTRLSVL.

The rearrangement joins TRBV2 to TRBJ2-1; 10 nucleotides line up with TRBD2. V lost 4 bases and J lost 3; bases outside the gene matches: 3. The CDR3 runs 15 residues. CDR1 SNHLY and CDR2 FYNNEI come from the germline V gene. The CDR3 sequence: CASSASGGVYNEQFF. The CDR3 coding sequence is TGTGCCAGCAGTGCCAGCGGGGGGGTCTACAATGAGCAGTTCTTC.

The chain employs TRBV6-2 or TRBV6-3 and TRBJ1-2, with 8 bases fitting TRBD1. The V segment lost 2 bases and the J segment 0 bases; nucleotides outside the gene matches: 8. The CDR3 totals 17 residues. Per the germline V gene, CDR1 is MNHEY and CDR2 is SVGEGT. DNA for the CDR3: TGTGCCAGCAGTTACGTGCCGGGACAGGTTACTAACTATGGCTACACCTTC. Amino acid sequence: CASSYVPGQVTNYGYTF.

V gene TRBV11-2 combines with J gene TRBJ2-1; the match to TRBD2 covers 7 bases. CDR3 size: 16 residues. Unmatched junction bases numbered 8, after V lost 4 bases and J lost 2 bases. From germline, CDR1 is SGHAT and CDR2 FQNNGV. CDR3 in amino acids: CASSSRPRGAYNEQFF. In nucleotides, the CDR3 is TGTGCCAGCAGCTCACGCCCCCGGGGGGCCTACAATGAGCAGTTCTTC.

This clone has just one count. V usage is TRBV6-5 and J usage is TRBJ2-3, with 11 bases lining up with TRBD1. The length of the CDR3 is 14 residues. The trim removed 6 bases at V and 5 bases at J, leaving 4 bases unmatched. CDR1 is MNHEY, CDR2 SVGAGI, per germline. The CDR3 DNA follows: TGTGCCAGCAGCCTGGACAGGGGGCAAGATACGCAGTATTTT. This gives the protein CASSLDRGQDTQYF.

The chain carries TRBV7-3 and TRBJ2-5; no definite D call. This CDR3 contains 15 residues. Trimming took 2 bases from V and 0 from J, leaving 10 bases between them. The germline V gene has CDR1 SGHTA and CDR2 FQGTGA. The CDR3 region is CASSLAPGYQETQYF. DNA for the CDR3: TGTGCCAGCAGCTTAGCCCCCGGGTACCAAGAGACCCAGTACTTC.

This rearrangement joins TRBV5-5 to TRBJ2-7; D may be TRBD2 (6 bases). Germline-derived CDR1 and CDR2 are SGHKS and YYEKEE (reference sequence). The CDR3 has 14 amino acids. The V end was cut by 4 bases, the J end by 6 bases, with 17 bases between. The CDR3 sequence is CASSTLTRLLEQYF. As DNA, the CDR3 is TGTGCCAGCAGCACGCTGACTAGATTGCTCGAGCAGTACTTC.